Shown below are 6 T cell receptor beta chains from a single sample sequenced in a study of T cells after yellow fever vaccination. One entry per CDR3 protein, called by TCRdb with MiXCR from the 5' RACE reads. The sample records 300,000 to 450,000 distinct CDR3 sequences, approximately 5.7% being singletons. Sample: PBMCs, taken 5 days after the yellow fever booster vaccination. Receptors originate from a man aged 30-40 years who received the YFV17D yellow fever vaccine.

As DNA, the CDR3 is TGCAGTGCTACCCCATCAGCGGGAGTCTACACCGGGGAGCTGTTTTTT. Amino acids: CSATPSAGVYTGELFF. The chain couples TRBV20-1 to TRBJ2-2; 8 nucleotides line up with TRBD2. CDR1 and CDR2 (germline): DFQATT, SNEGSKA (reference sequence). V shed 4 bases, J shed 3 bases, and the junction held 10 bases outside the gene matches. The CDR3 is made up of 16 amino acids.

This clonotype was recorded many times. The chain uses TRBV7-2 and TRBJ2-7; the match to TRBD2 covers 14 bases. Germline V gene data show CDR1 as SGHTA and CDR2 as FQGNSA. J lost 6 bases, V lost 7 bases, and 8 bases had no gene match. This CDR3 is 15 amino acids long. The CDR3 reads CASNPSGLAGVEQYF. CDR3 sequence (DNA): TGTGCCAGCAACCCCTCGGGACTAGCGGGAGTCGAGCAGTACTTC.

This clonotype appeared many times. The chain has TRBV29-1 and TRBJ2-1; 7 nucleotides match TRBD2. This CDR3 has 15 amino acids. Trimming at V came to 0 bases and at J to 8 bases, leaving 10 bases not matched to a gene. Germline V CDR1 and CDR2: SQVTM, ANQGSEA. The CDR3 DNA reads TGCAGCGTTGAAGATTTGGTGGCGGGAGAGTATGAGCAGTTCTTC. This codes for CSVEDLVAGEYEQFF.

The sample holds a few counts of this clonotype. V and J are TRBV5-1 and TRBJ2-3, with 11 bases that match TRBD2. The J segment lost 5 bases and the V segment lost 4 bases, leaving 3 bases of the junction unmatched. The CDR3 covers 14 residues. CDR1 and CDR2 (germline): SGHRS, YFSETQ. As DNA, the CDR3 is TGCGCCAGCAGCGTCGGGACTAGCGGAGATACGCAGTATTTT. The encoded protein is CASSVGTSGDTQYF.

This clonotype was detected a few times. A junction end diverges from the germline sequence, so it may reflect a read error. The chain employs TRBV20-1 and TRBJ1-2; D call uncertain. Germline V gene data show CDR1 as DFQATT and CDR2 as SNEGSKA (reference sequence). The CDR3 is 12 residues long. The CDR3 sequence is CSALGVNDGYTF. CDR3 DNA sequence: TGCAGTGCCCTCGGGGTTAACGATGGCTACACCTTC.

This clonotype has more than one count but fewer than ten. The chain combines TRBV19 with TRBJ2-1; TRBD2 agrees at 15 bases. Germline lookup yields CDR1 LNHDA and CDR2 SQIVND (reference sequence). The CDR3 totals 14 residues. V was pared by 8 bases and J by 10 bases, with 6 bases of the junction left unmatched. The DNA of the CDR3 is TGTGCCAGTGGGACTAGCGGGAGGCTTGGAGAGCAGTTCTTC. Its protein product is CASGTSGRLGEQFF. Drawing the rest from reference TRBV19 and TRBJ2-1, the complete variable domain is DGGITQSPKYLFRKEGQNVTLSCEQNLNHDAMYWYRQDPGQGLRLIYYSQIVNDFQKGDIAEGYSVSREKKESFPLTVTSAQKNPTAFYLCASGTSGRLGEQFFGPGTRLTVL.